The clone carrying this T cell receptor (beta chain) was observed at least ten times. The data are from a study of low-dose radiotherapy and immunotherapy resistance in tumors. First-strand cDNA used TRAV- and TRBV-specific primers, covering alpha and beta chains. Amplification, which lasted 15 to 20 PCR cycles, used a constant-region primer and V-primer adapter to amplify TCRs. Through in vitro transcription, the mRNA that had been isolated was amplified. TCRdb used MiXCR to reprocess the reads, holding one entry per CDR3 protein. The sample holds 65,000 to 100,000 distinct CDR3 sequences; roughly a sixth are singletons and the top ten take 2.5% to 3%. Time point defined: before trial treatment. Low-dose radiotherapy and low-dose cyclophosphamide, together with aspirin, ipilimumab and nivolumab, were given to donors. Germline V gene data show CDR1 as SGDLS and CDR2 as YYNGEE. J gave up 4 bases and V 4 bases, and 19 bases lay outside the gene matches. CDR3 length equals 19 residues.

The V gene is TRBV9, the J gene TRBJ2-2, with 7 bases that match TRBD2. The TCR originated in a male donor with prostate cancer. Material: PBMCs, obtained before treatment. This CDR3 reads CASSPLTTRGTDGTGELFF. The CDR3 DNA is TGTGCCAGCAGCCCCCTGACGACGCGGGGGACGGATGGCACCGGGGAGCTGTTTTTT.